This TCR beta chain was recovered during a study of early T cells in non-severe SARS-CoV-2 infection. Germline trimming cut 2 bases from V and 5 bases from J; bases unmatched to any gene: 6. The CDR3 has 16 amino acids. CDR1 is SGDLS and CDR2 is YYNGEE in the germline V gene. TCRdb reanalysed the 5' RACE reads using MiXCR and keeps one entry per CDR3 protein. The sample records 57,000 or so distinct CDR3 sequences, approximately 12% being singletons. Material: whole blood. The sequence was collected from an adult who was a healthcare worker with PCR-confirmed SARS-CoV-2 infection or an uninfected control (not recorded which). The chain links TRBV9 to TRBJ2-1; 11 positions agree with TRBD2. The CDR3 nucleotides read TGTGCCAGCAGCGTCTCCGGGACTAGCGGCCACAATGAGCAGTTCTTC. This sequence encodes CASSVSGTSGHNEQFF.